Listed here are 25 T cell receptor beta chains from one sample, sequenced in a study of T cell responses to AZD1222 COVID-19 vaccine. The table came from immunoSEQ multiplex PCR; TCRdb's copy has only in-frame clones and leaves some out. The sample shows about 160,000 clones, roughly nine tenths of them seen only once. This specimen was peripheral blood, taken on day 0 of AZD1222 vaccination. The receptors were gathered from an adult in good health.

The rearrangement uses TRBV28 and TRBJ2-1; D gene unclear. Germline assignment: CDR1 MDHEN and CDR2 SYDVKM. Trimming shortened V by 3 bases and J by 2 bases, and 8 bases separated the two germline ends. CDR3 length: 14 residues. The CDR3 sequence is CASSFTGTYNEQFF. The CDR3 region has the DNA TGTGCCAGCAGTTTCACCGGCACCTACAATGAGCAGTTCTTC.

The chain uses TRBV2 and TRBJ1-4; 11 bases line up with TRBD1. Germline V gives CDR1 SNHLY, CDR2 FYNNEI. J gave up 0 bases and V 6 bases, and 6 bases lay outside the gene matches. This CDR3 has 17 residues. The CDR3 loop is CASRFPGQGATNEKLFF. The CDR3 bases are TGTGCCAGCAGATTTCCGGGACAGGGGGCAACTAATGAAAAACTGTTTTTT. The full variable domain, its missing parts supplied by reference TRBV2 and TRBJ1-4, is EPEVTQTPSHQVTQMGQEVILRCVPISNHLYFYWYRQILGQKVEFLVSFYNNEISEKSEIFDDQFSVERPDGSNFTLKIRSTKLEDSAMYFCASRFPGQGATNEKLFFGSGTQLSVL.

The chain combines TRBV27 with TRBJ2-7; D tentatively fits TRBD1 or TRBD2 (5 bases each). The V and J ends lost 6 bases and 3 bases respectively, with 15 bases between them. The CDR3 runs to 14 residues. Germline V gene sequence: CDR1 MNHEY, CDR2 SMNVEV (reference sequence). CDR3 protein: CASRDRDHYYEQYF. As DNA, the CDR3 is TGTGCCAGCAGGGACCGGGACCATTACTACGAGCAGTACTTC.

This clone was seen only once. The chain uses TRBV7-2 and TRBJ1-2; D is unclear. The germline V and J ends were trimmed by 2 bases and 0 bases, with 10 bases remaining between them. The V gene's germline CDR1 is SGHTA and CDR2 FQGNSA. The CDR3 runs 15 residues. The CDR3 loop reads CASSLSGKANYGYTF. The CDR3 DNA reads as TGTGCCAGCAGCTTATCGGGTAAAGCTAACTATGGCTACACCTTC. Full variable domain (missing parts from reference TRBV7-2 and TRBJ1-2): GAGVSQSPSNKVTEKGKDVELRCDPISGHTALYWYRQSLGQGLEFLIYFQGNSAPDKSGLPSDRFSAERTGGSVSTLTIQRTQQEDSAVYLCASSLSGKANYGYTFGSGTRLTVV.

The sample holds one count of this clone. V and J are TRBV3-1 (or the pseudogene TRBV3-2) and TRBJ1-1, with a possible D match to TRBD1 (6 bases). The germline V gene encodes CDR1 LGHDT and CDR2 YNNKEL (reference sequence). V was trimmed by 7 bases and J by 4 bases, leaving 16 bases between them. The CDR3 contains 14 residues. The DNA of the CDR3 is TGTGCCAGCACCTATTACTGCAGGGGCACTGAAGCTTTCTTT. Its translation: CASTYYCRGTEAFF.

A few counts support this clone. The rearrangement uses TRBV7-2 and TRBJ1-5, with 7 bases that match TRBD1. The ends lost 2 bases at V and 7 bases at J; junction bases unmatched: 8. Germline CDR1 reads SGHTA; CDR2 reads FQGNSA. The CDR3 spans 15 residues. CDR3 sequence: CASSLFRQGGQPQHF. The DNA for the CDR3 is TGTGCCAGCAGCTTATTCCGACAGGGTGGGCAGCCCCAGCATTTT.

The CDR3 region has the DNA TGTGCTAGTGGCTACGGGGCTGAAGCTTTCTTT. Protein sequence: CASGYGAEAFF. The gene calls are TRBV12-5 and TRBJ1-1; no firm D call. V shed 6 bases and J shed 6 bases, with 8 bases lying between them. Germline V gene data show CDR1 as LGHNT and CDR2 as FRNRAP. The CDR3 sequence is 11 residues long.

The V gene is TRBV7-2, the J gene TRBJ1-6; possibly TRBD1 for D (5 bases). This CDR3 region has 16 residues. V gave up 5 bases and J gave up 7 bases, with 18 bases separating them. From germline, CDR1 is SGHTA and CDR2 FQGNSA. CDR3 in DNA: TGTGCCAGCAGCCCATACGGACACTTGCTGAATTCACCCCTCCACTTT. This encodes CASSPYGHLLNSPLHF.

The chain couples TRBV28 to TRBJ1-2; 8 positions match TRBD1. Unmatched junction bases numbered 5, after V lost 2 bases and J lost 3 bases. Germline V gene lookup returns CDR1 MDHEN and CDR2 SYDVKM. The CDR3 runs to 15 residues. CDR3 protein: CASSLPGGADYGYTF. For the CDR3, the DNA is TGTGCCAGCAGTTTACCAGGGGGCGCGGACTATGGCTACACCTTC.

V usage is TRBV19 and J usage is TRBJ1-6; possible D gene TRBD1, 6 bases. Looked up from germline, CDR1 is LNHDA and CDR2 is SQIVND (reference sequence). Trimming took off 9 bases at V and 9 bases at J, with 15 bases between the two ends. This CDR3 has 13 amino acids. The CDR3 DNA reads as TGTGCCAGCTATCAGGGGCGCGGTTCACCCCTCCACTTT. As protein: CASYQGRGSPLHF.

J is TRBJ2-7 and V is TRBV28, with 8 bases fitting TRBD1. Germline lookup yields CDR1 MDHEN and CDR2 SYDVKM. J lost 3 bases, V lost 4 bases, and 2 bases had no gene match. The CDR3 sequence is 13 residues long. The CDR3 is CASSWTGYYEQYF. In DNA, the CDR3 is TGTGCCAGCAGTTGGACAGGGTACTACGAGCAGTACTTC.

In its sample, this clone was seen once. The chain is built from TRBV3-1 (or the pseudogene TRBV3-2) and TRBJ1-5, with TRBD1 matching 7 bases. This CDR3 has 15 residues. Germline assignment: CDR1 LGHDT and CDR2 YNNKEL (reference sequence). V gave up 4 bases and J gave up 6 bases; unmatched junction bases: 9. Here the CDR3 reads CASSLTGDYGQPQHF. The DNA of the CDR3 is TGTGCCAGCAGCCTTACAGGGGATTACGGTCAGCCCCAGCATTTT.

The chain recombines TRBV28 with TRBJ1-5; D is ambiguous. The germline CDR1 and CDR2 sequences are MDHEN and SYDVKM. CDR3 length: 12 residues. The germline V and J ends were trimmed by 6 bases and 5 bases, with 8 bases remaining between them. The CDR3 protein is CASRNRDQPQHF. The DNA of the CDR3 is TGTGCCAGCAGGAACCGGGATCAGCCCCAGCATTTT. Complete variable domain (other parts from reference TRBV28 and TRBJ1-5): DVKVTQSSRYLVKRTGEKVFLECVQDMDHENMFWYRQDPGLGLRLIYFSYDVKMKEKGDIPEGYSVSREKKERFSLILESASTNQTSMYLCASRNRDQPQHFGDGTRLSIL.

This clone has a single count. The rearrangement joins TRBV19 to TRBJ2-7; 12 bases are a match to TRBD2. After removal of 11 bases from V and 2 bases from J, the junction contained 10 bases not matched to a gene. This CDR3 contains 15 residues. Germline V gives CDR1 LNHDA, CDR2 SQIVND (reference sequence). The CDR3 DNA reads as TGTGCCGCCTCGAGACTAGCGGGGGATCCCTACGAGCAGTACTTC. This encodes CAASRLAGDPYEQYF.

The rearrangement uses TRBV19 and TRBJ1-4, with 7 bases aligning to TRBD1. CDR1 LNHDA and CDR2 SQIVND come from the germline V gene (reference sequence). The CDR3 loop spans 15 amino acids. Trimming cost V 1 base and J 7 bases; bases outside gene matches: 6. The CDR3 nucleotides are TGTGCCAGTAGTATAGTCGGACAGGAAGGTGAAAAACTGTTTTTT. This sequence encodes CASSIVGQEGEKLFF.

The chain uses TRBV29-1 and TRBJ1-1, with a weak D call TRBD1 (5 bases). V lost 3 bases and J lost 1, with 6 bases in between. CDR3 length: 12 residues. Germline assignment: CDR1 SQVTM and CDR2 ANQGSEA. CDR3 region: CSVDGQNTEAFF. The CDR3 nucleotides are TGCAGCGTTGACGGACAGAACACTGAAGCTTTCTTT. The full variable domain, in which reference TRBV29-1 and TRBJ1-1 provide the parts outside the CDR3, is SAVISQKPSRDICQRGTSLTIQCQVDSQVTMMFWYRQQPGQSLTLIATANQGSEATYESGFVIDKFPISRPNLTFSTLTVSNMSPEDSSIYLCSVDGQNTEAFFGQGTRLTVV.

This rearrangement joins TRBV2 to TRBJ1-1; 7 bases are shared with TRBD1. CDR1 and CDR2 from the germline V gene are SNHLY and FYNNEI. The CDR3 is 13 residues long. The trim removed 7 bases at V and 0 bases at J, leaving 2 bases unmatched. This chain's CDR3 is CASTGGLNTEAFF. The CDR3 coding sequence is TGTGCCAGCACAGGGGGTCTGAACACTGAAGCTTTCTTT.

The chain uses TRBV11-2 and TRBJ2-5; 8 nucleotides align to TRBD1. The CDR3 consists of 15 residues. With V trimmed by 0 bases and J by 5 bases, 5 bases remained unmatched. Germline V gene lookup returns CDR1 SGHAT and CDR2 FQNNGV. Here the CDR3 reads CASSLDPGGWETQYF. CDR3 sequence (DNA): TGTGCCAGCAGCTTAGATCCAGGGGGCTGGGAGACCCAGTACTTC. Filled out from reference TRBV11-2 and TRBJ2-5, the complete variable domain reads EAGVAQSPRYKIIEKRQSVAFWCNPISGHATLYWYQQILGQGPKLLIQFQNNGVVDDSQLPKDRFSAERLKGVDSTLKIQPAKLEDSAVYLCASSLDPGGWETQYFGPGTRLLVL.

The chain uses TRBV28 and TRBJ1-5; unclear D gene. Trimming cost V 1 base and J 4 bases, with 8 bases left between them. There are 14 residues in the CDR3. Germline V gene data show CDR1 as MDHEN and CDR2 as SYDVKM. The CDR3 DNA is TGTGCCAGCAGTTTATCCCAGACTAATCAGCCCCAGCATTTT. Translating it yields CASSLSQTNQPQHF.

The CDR3 bases are TGTGCCAGTAGTACCCCGGGACAGCCAGTTTATGGTGAGCAGTTCTTC. It codes for CASSTPGQPVYGEQFF. The chain uses TRBV19 and TRBJ2-1; 7 nucleotides match TRBD1. This CDR3 has 16 amino acids. After removal of 4 bases from V and 9 bases from J, the junction contained 15 bases not matched to a gene. Germline assignment: CDR1 LNHDA and CDR2 SQIVND (reference sequence).

V is TRBV11-2 and J is TRBJ1-3; TRBD1 is a possible D gene (6 bases). Looked up from germline, CDR1 is SGHAT and CDR2 is FQNNGV. The CDR3 is 13 residues long. V dropped 7 bases and J dropped 8 bases, with 15 bases sitting between them. CDR3 sequence reads: CASTQGTPYTIYF. In DNA, the CDR3 is TGTGCCAGCACCCAGGGGACACCGTACACCATATATTTT.

The chain joins TRBV29-1 to TRBJ1-2; TRBD1 might be the D (6 bases). V was shortened by 4 bases and J by 3 bases, with 15 bases between the two germline ends. This CDR3 is 14 amino acids long. The germline gives CDR1 SQVTM, CDR2 ANQGSEA. This chain's CDR3 is CSVVNPDSDYGYTF. DNA of the CDR3: TGCAGCGTTGTCAATCCGGACAGCGACTATGGCTACACCTTC.

The V gene is TRBV27, the J gene TRBJ2-7; no firm D call. The CDR3 has 11 residues. Germline assignment: CDR1 MNHEY and CDR2 SMNVEV (reference sequence). V lost 10 bases and J 7 bases, leaving 14 bases between the germline ends. DNA for the CDR3: TGTGCCACCTCAACGGGTAGTGAGCAGTACTTC. Protein sequence: CATSTGSEQYF.

As DNA, the CDR3 is TGTGCCACCAACGGGGCAGGCCTAAGCTCCTACAATGAGCAGTTCTTC. It specifies CATNGAGLSSYNEQFF. The V call is TRBV27, the J call TRBJ2-1; perhaps D is TRBD1 or TRBD2 (5 bases each). Germline CDR1 and CDR2: MNHEY and SMNVEV (reference sequence). The CDR3 runs to 16 residues. V lost 10 bases to trimming and J lost 0 bases, with 19 bases between them.

The gene calls are TRBV2 and TRBJ1-1; D not resolved. The CDR3 consists of 14 residues. The germline V gene encodes CDR1 SNHLY and CDR2 FYNNEI. V was trimmed by 3 bases and J by 2 bases, leaving 10 bases between them. The CDR3 region has the DNA TGTGCCAGCAGTGAGGGAAGGGAAAACACTGAAGCTTTCTTT. Amino acids: CASSEGRENTEAFF. Full variable domain (rest looked up from reference TRBV2 and TRBJ1-1): EPEVTQTPSHQVTQMGQEVILRCVPISNHLYFYWYRQILGQKVEFLVSFYNNEISEKSEIFDDQFSVERPDGSNFTLKIRSTKLEDSAMYFCASSEGRENTEAFFGQGTRLTVV.